This T cell receptor beta chain was sequenced during a study of cytomegalovirus exposure and HLA in healthy donors. The PCR ran on 60 Vbeta and 13 Jbeta primers. The repertoire was sequenced with immunoSEQ multiplex PCR; TCRdb's copy has only in-frame clones and lacks some. The table shows approximately 150,000 clones, with 84% occurring only once. Germline CDR1 and CDR2: SGHRS and YFSETQ. The CDR3 has 13 amino acids. V dropped 2 bases and J dropped 3 bases, with 8 bases sitting between them. The sequenced material came from PBMCs. V gene TRBV5-1 combines with J gene TRBJ1-2; maybe TRBD1 (6 bases). This clonotype was obtained from a girl between 10 and 17 years old in good health and CMV-seropositive. CDR3 nucleotides: TGCGCCAGCAGCTTTTCAGGGGACTATGGCTACACCTTC. This encodes CASSFSGDYGYTF.